Below are 3 T cell receptor beta chains sequenced from a single sample in a study of T cells in tumors after PD-1 blockade (dated by TCRdb to between 2018 and 2021). Library creation used the immunoSEQ multiplex PCR assay. TCRdb mirrors the immuneACCESS table, restricted to in-frame sequences. Some clones are absent from its copies; in checked studies, under half trace to an unresolved V gene, and the reason for the others is unknown. Recorded for this sample are 15,000 to 20,000 clones; about 85% of them occurred a single time. The ten largest clones represent about a quarter of the sample. The sequences come from PBMCs, collected after anti-PD-1 therapy. Source of these receptors: a human donor with advanced basal cell or squamous cell carcinoma (not recorded which).

V usage is TRBV7-2 and J usage is TRBJ1-3; D is unresolved. The CDR3 totals 15 residues. Between the trimmed V and J ends, which lost 2 bases and 1 base, there was a span of 9 bases. The V gene's germline CDR1 is SGHTA and CDR2 FQGNSA. The CDR3 DNA reads as TGTGCCAGCAGCTTAAAGGTTTTTTCTGGAAACACCATATATTTT. Translating gives CASSLKVFSGNTIYF.

The chain joins TRBV7-2 to TRBJ1-6; D uncertain. V lost 3 bases and J lost 7, with 10 bases in between. CDR1 SGHTA and CDR2 FQGNSA come from the germline V gene. CDR3 size: 14 residues. CDR3 sequence: CASSLYPGNSPLHF. The CDR3 nucleotides read TGTGCCAGCAGCTTGTACCCGGGGAATTCACCCCTCCACTTT.

This clone was recorded a few times. Here the CDR3 reads CASSPGTGSNQPQHF. The DNA for the CDR3 is TGTGCCAGCAGCCCTGGGACAGGTAGCAATCAGCCCCAGCATTTT. V is TRBV7-9 and J is TRBJ1-5; 8 bases map to TRBD1. The germline gives CDR1 SEHNR, CDR2 FQNEAQ (reference sequence). V trimming: 5 bases; J trimming: 0 bases; junction bases outside the gene matches: 3. The CDR3 is 15 residues long.